This TCR beta chain derives from a study of blood T cell repertoires in COVID-19 (dated by TCRdb to the early 2020s). At the level of the whole study: Samples from collaborators originated in the United States, Italy and Spain and spanned both the acute and convalescent phases of COVID-19. The prospective study material was composed of cDNA or gDNA derived from T cells, B-cell-depleted T cells, or PBMCs. The dataset comprised deeply sampled blood TCRbeta repertoires from subjects exposed to, actively infected with, or recovered from COVID-19. The repertoires were released in a freely available public database intended as a resource for research on the immune response to SARS-CoV-2. The samples were drawn from the first 160 participants of the ongoing ImmuneRACE study and from about 1,200 subjects provided by 6 global collaborators. A de-identified subject ID, COVID-19 status, age in years and sex were almost always included in the sample metadata. Where available, HLA class I and class II types were obtained from metadata supplied by the sample provider rather than from assay-based typing. Beyond this particular receptor, the publication reports: The quantity of clinical and demographic metadata differed by source and by participant and was supplied without curation.

TCRbeta CDR3 regions were amplified from genomic DNA by means of the immunoSEQ Assay, a bias-controlled multiplex PCR. The original methods were these. The number of nucleated cells in each sample was estimated by amplification of reference gene primers within the assay. To quantify the absolute abundance of each unique TCRbeta CDR3 rearrangement, sequence reads were collapsed and filtered. For each sample, productive Simpson clonality was calculated as the square root of Simpson's diversity index over productive rearrangements. TCRdb carries this immuneACCESS record with in-frame sequences only. Its versions omit some clonotypes, under half of them owing to an unresolved V gene in the studies checked, with the rest unexplained. V and J calls and clone size follow that table, whereas D and trimming were derived from the DNA. The sample profile shows fewer than 200,000 clones; around 89% of them were found once. The top ten constitute around 6% of the sample.

Trimming takes 5 bases from V and 4 bases from J, and the germline ends sit 5 bases apart. Including the terminal cysteine and phenylalanine, the CDR3 comprises 12 residues. The entry retains the CDR3 DNA only, 36 bases that are in frame from base 1. According to the germline V gene, CDR1 reads SGHVS and CDR2 reads FQNEAQ. With regard to this clone: Its antigen is unknown. Base-call qualities are not available, and no considerably larger clone is one nucleotide away.

Collaborating institutions collected whole blood in K2EDTA tubes following their own protocols. For TCRbeta analysis, collaborator samples were shipped as frozen whole blood, as isolated PBMCs, or as DNA extracted from either sample type. This clonotype originated in a man aged 35 to 55 with active or convalescent COVID-19. The V gene is TRBV7-8 and the J gene is TRBJ2-2; too little of a D gene remains to name it. Input material: peripheral blood. The CDR3 region has the sequence CASSPPTGELFF. In nucleotides, the sequence is TGTGCCAGCAGCCCTCCCACCGGGGAGCTGTTTTTT.